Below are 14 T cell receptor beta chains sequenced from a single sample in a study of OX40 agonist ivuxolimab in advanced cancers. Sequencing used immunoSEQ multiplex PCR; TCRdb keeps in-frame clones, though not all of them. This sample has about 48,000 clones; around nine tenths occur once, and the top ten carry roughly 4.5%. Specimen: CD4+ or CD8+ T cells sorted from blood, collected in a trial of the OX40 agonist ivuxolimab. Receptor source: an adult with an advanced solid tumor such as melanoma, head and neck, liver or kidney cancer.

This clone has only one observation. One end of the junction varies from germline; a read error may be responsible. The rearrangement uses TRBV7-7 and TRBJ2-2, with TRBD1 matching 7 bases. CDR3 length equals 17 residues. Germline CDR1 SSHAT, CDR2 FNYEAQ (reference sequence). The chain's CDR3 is CASSLGDRVLGTGELFF. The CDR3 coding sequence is TGTGCTAGCAGCTTAGGAGACAGGGTATTAGGCACCGGGGAGCTGTTTTTT. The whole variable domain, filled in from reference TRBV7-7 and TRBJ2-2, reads GAGVSQSPRYKVTKRGQDVTLRCDPISSHATLYWYQQALGQGPEFLTYFNYEAQPDKSGLPSDRFSAERPEGSISTLTIQRTEQRDSAMYRCASSLGDRVLGTGELFFGEGSRLTVL.

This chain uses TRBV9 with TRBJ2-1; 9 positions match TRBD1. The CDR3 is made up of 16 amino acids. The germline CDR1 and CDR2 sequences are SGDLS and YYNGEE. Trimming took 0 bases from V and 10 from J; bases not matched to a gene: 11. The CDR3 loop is CASSVVETGGSSEQFF. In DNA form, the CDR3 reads TGTGCCAGCAGCGTAGTCGAGACAGGGGGAAGTTCCGAGCAGTTCTTC.

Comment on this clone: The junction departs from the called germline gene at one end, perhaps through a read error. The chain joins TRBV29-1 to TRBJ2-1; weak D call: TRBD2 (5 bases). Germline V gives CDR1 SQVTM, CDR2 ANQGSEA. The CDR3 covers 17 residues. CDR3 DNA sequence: TGCAGCGTTGAAGAGGGGAAGGCTAGCCCCTCCAACAATGAGCAGTTCTTC. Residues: CSVEEGKASPSNNEQFF.

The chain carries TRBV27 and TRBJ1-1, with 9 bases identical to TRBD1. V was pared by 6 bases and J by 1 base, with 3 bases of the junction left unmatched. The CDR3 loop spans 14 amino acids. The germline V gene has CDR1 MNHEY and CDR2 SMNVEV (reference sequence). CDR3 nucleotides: TGTGCCAGCAGGGGACAGGGAAAGAACACTGAAGCTTTCTTT. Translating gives CASRGQGKNTEAFF.

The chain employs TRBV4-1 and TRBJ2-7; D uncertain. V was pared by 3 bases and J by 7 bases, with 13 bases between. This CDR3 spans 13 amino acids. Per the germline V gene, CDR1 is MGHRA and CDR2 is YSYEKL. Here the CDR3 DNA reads TGCGCCAGCAGCCATGGGCCCGCGCGGGAGCAGTACGTC. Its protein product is CASSHGPAREQYV.

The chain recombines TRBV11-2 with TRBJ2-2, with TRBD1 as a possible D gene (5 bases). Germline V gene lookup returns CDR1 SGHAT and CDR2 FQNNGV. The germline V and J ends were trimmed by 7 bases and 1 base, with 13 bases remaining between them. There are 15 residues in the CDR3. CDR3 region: CASILHQGNTGELFF. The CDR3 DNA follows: TGTGCCAGCATCCTTCACCAGGGGAACACCGGGGAGCTGTTTTTT.

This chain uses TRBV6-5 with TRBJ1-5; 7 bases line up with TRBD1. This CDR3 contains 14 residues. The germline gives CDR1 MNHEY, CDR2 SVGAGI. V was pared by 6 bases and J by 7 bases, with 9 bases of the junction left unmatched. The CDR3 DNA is TGTGCCAGCAGCCTCGACAGGGTCTGGCAGCCCCAGCATTTT. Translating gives CASSLDRVWQPQHF.

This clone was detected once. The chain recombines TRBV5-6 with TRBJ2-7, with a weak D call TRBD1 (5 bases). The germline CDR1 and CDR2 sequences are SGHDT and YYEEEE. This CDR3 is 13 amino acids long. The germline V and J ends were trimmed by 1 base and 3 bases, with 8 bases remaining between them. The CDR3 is CASSLWGGYEQYV. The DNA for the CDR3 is TGTGCCAGCAGCTTGTGGGGCGGCTACGAGCAGTACGTC.

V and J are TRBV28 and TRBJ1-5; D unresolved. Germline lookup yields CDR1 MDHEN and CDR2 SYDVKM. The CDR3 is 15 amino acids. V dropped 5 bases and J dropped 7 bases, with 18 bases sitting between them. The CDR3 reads CASSRDGKVTQPQHF. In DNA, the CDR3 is TGTGCCAGCAGTCGGGATGGTAAGGTTACGCAGCCCCAGCATTTT.

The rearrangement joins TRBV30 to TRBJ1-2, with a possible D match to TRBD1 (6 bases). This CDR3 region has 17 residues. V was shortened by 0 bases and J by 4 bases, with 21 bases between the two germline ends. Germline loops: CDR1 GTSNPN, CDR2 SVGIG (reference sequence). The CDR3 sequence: CAWSVRYPTGPFYGYTF. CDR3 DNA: TGTGCCTGGAGTGTACGGTACCCGACAGGCCCCTTCTATGGCTACACCTTC.

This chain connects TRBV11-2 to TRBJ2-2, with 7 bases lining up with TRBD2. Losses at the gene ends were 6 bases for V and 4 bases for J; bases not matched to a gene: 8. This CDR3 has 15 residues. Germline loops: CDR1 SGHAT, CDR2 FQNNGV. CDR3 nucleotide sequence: TGTGCCAGCAGACTGGGAGGGCCCGGCACCGGGGAGCTGTTTTTT. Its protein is CASRLGGPGTGELFF. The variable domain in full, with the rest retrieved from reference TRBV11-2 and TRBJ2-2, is EAGVAQSPRYKIIEKRQSVAFWCNPISGHATLYWYQQILGQGPKLLIQFQNNGVVDDSQLPKDRFSAERLKGVDSTLKIQPAKLEDSAVYLCASRLGGPGTGELFFGEGSRLTVL.

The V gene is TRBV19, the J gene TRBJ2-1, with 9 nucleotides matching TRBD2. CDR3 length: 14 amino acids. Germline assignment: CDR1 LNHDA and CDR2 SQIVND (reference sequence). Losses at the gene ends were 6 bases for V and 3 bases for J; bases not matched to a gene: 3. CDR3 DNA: TGTGCCAGTAGCCTTAGCGGGAGCTACAATGAGCAGTTCTTC. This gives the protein CASSLSGSYNEQFF.

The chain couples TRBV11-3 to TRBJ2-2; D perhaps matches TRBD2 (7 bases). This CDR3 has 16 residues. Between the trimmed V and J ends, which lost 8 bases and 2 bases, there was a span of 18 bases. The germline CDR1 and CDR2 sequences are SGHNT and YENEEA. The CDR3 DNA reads TGTGCCAGCGGGGCGGGGGCAGCGATAAACACCGGGGAGCTGTTTTTT. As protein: CASGAGAAINTGELFF.

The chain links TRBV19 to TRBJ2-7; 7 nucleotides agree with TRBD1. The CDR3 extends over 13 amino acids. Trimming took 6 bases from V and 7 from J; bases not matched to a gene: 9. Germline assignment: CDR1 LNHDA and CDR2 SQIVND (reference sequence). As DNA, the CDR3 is TGTGCCAGTAGCGCTGCAGGGGGTTTAGAGCAGTACGTC. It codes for CASSAAGGLEQYV.